This T cell receptor beta chain comes out of a study of blood T cell repertoires in COVID-19. CDR1 is SGHNT and CDR2 is YYREEE in the germline V gene (reference sequence). The V end lost 4 bases, the J end lost 1 base, and 18 bases lay between the germline ends. This CDR3 has 16 residues. Measured with immunoSEQ multiplex PCR; TCRdb has only the in-frame clones, and not every one. The data show 110,000 to 150,000 clones, about 87% seen once. The V and J genes are TRBV5-4 and TRBJ2-7; D is possibly TRBD2 (6 bases). Sequencing used peripheral blood. The clonotype comes from a woman aged 45-65 years with acute or convalescent COVID-19. The CDR3 nucleotides read TGTGCCAGCAGCCCAGCCTCGGGGGTGGCGTCCTACGAGCAGTACTTC. Protein product: CASSPASGVASYEQYF.